These 5 T cell receptor beta chains came from one sample sequenced in a study of cytomegalovirus exposure and HLA in healthy donors. Data came from immunoSEQ multiplex PCR; TCRdb stores just in-frame clones and leaves some out. The sample lists more than 150,000 clones; 84% were seen once. Sequenced: PBMCs. The receptor set was obtained from a man between 18 and 29 years old in good health and CMV-seropositive.

The V call is TRBV4-3, the J call TRBJ2-7; weak D call: TRBD2 (5 bases). From germline, CDR1 is LGHNA and CDR2 YSLEER. The CDR3 spans 17 residues. V lost 1 base to trimming and J lost 3 bases, with 19 bases between them. CDR3 loop: CASSQGRGLPSDYEQYF. The CDR3 nucleotides read TGCGCCAGCAGCCAAGGTCGCGGGCTCCCCTCGGACTACGAGCAGTACTTC.

The rearrangement links TRBV27 to TRBJ1-2; D not resolved. V was shortened by 10 bases and J by 3 bases, with 18 bases between the two germline ends. The germline gives CDR1 MNHEY, CDR2 SMNVEV (reference sequence). The CDR3 totals 14 residues. CDR3 protein: CATPNTDGDYGYTF. For the CDR3, the DNA is TGTGCCACTCCAAACACGGATGGAGACTATGGCTACACCTTC.

V gene TRBV11-2 combines with J gene TRBJ2-3; the match to TRBD2 covers 9 bases. The V gene's germline CDR1 is SGHAT and CDR2 FQNNGV. The trim removed 0 bases at V and 5 bases at J, leaving 6 bases unmatched. This CDR3 region has 16 residues. The CDR3 bases are TGTGCCAGCAGCTTAGAATGGGGCGGGAGGGAAGATACGCAGTATTTT. This gives the protein CASSLEWGGREDTQYF.

Written as DNA, the CDR3 is TGTGCCTGGTCTAAGGAGAGACTAGCGGGAAACGAGCAGTACTTC. It translates to CAWSKERLAGNEQYF. The chain joins TRBV30 to TRBJ2-7; 11 nucleotides line up with TRBD2. The CDR3 totals 15 residues. CDR1 and CDR2 (germline): GTSNPN, SVGIG (reference sequence). V lost 5 bases, J lost 5 bases, and 11 bases stayed unmatched.

This rearrangement joins TRBV11-2 to TRBJ1-3; TRBD1 agrees at 8 bases. After removal of 5 bases from V and 1 base from J, the junction contained 4 bases not matched to a gene. Germline values: CDR1 SGHAT, CDR2 FQNNGV. CDR3 length equals 15 residues. The CDR3 loop is CASSTGTGSGNTIYF. The CDR3 DNA reads as TGTGCCAGCAGCACCGGGACAGGATCTGGAAACACCATATATTTT.